The 27 T cell receptor beta chains given below trace back to one sample, sequenced in a study of blood T cell repertoires in COVID-19. Only in-frame clones appear in the TCRdb table, and some are missing; sequencing was by immunoSEQ multiplex PCR. The data contain 30,000 to 40,000 clones, about 89% of them singletons. Material for sequencing was peripheral blood. The receptors come from a man in his 70s with active COVID-19.

This clone was observed a few times. V and J are TRBV5-1 and TRBJ1-6; D perhaps matches TRBD1 (5 bases). V lost 4 bases, J lost 9 bases, and 17 bases lay in between. This CDR3 is built from 15 residues. Germline V gives CDR1 SGHRS, CDR2 YFSETQ. CDR3 sequence (DNA): TGCGCCAGCAGCCCGCAGGGAAACCCCACTTCACCCCTCCACTTT. Residues: CASSPQGNPTSPLHF.

The V and J genes are TRBV6-6 and TRBJ2-2; 10 bases fit TRBD1. This CDR3 is 16 amino acids long. The V segment lost 2 bases and the J segment 6 bases; nucleotides outside the gene matches: 6. Germline CDR1 is MNHNY and CDR2 is SVGAGI (reference sequence). The CDR3 DNA is TGTGCCAGCAGTTACGGGGGTGGACAGGGGGCCGGGGAGCTGTTTTTT. This translates into CASSYGGGQGAGELFF.

The chain employs TRBV3-1 (or the pseudogene TRBV3-2) and TRBJ1-3; 9 bases align to TRBD1. The CDR3 runs to 16 residues. Unmatched junction bases numbered 9, after V lost 4 bases and J lost 5 bases. CDR1 is LGHDT, CDR2 YNNKEL, per germline (reference sequence). The CDR3 nucleotides are TGTGCCAGCAGCCGTACAGGGGGCGTAATTAGAAACACCATATATTTT. Protein sequence: CASSRTGGVIRNTIYF.

The chain couples TRBV6-5 to TRBJ2-3; 8 bases map to TRBD2. This CDR3 has 15 amino acids. The germline gives CDR1 MNHEY, CDR2 SVGAGI. J gave up 4 bases and V 6 bases, and 9 bases lay outside the gene matches. Here the CDR3 reads CASRPSGSIADTQYF. The CDR3 nucleotides read TGTGCCAGCAGACCCAGCGGGAGTATCGCAGATACGCAGTATTTT.

The J gene is TRBJ2-3, the V gene TRBV3-1 (or the pseudogene TRBV3-2), with D perhaps TRBD2 (6 bases). CDR1 LGHDT and CDR2 YNNKEL come from the germline V gene (reference sequence). The length of the CDR3 is 14 residues. V was shortened by 0 bases and J by 6 bases, with 10 bases between the two germline ends. The CDR3 nucleotides are TGTGCCAGCAGCCAAGACGTAGCGGAGGATACGCAGTATTTT. Translation gives CASSQDVAEDTQYF.

V gene TRBV7-2 combines with J gene TRBJ2-7, with 9 positions matching TRBD2. The CDR3 has 15 residues. Germline CDR1 SGHTA, CDR2 FQGNSA. The V segment lost 1 base and the J segment 6 bases; nucleotides outside the gene matches: 7. CDR3 residues: CASSLGAGGLVEQYF. DNA of the CDR3: TGTGCCAGCAGCTTAGGTGCGGGAGGGCTTGTCGAGCAGTACTTC.

The chain is built from TRBV6-6 and TRBJ1-4; D is perhaps TRBD1 (6 bases). The germline CDR1 and CDR2 sequences are MNHNY and SVGAGI (reference sequence). The V and J ends lost 2 bases and 3 bases respectively, with 10 bases between them. CDR3 size: 15 residues. The CDR3 region is CASSYLTGANEKLFF. CDR3 sequence (DNA): TGTGCCAGCAGTTACCTGACAGGCGCTAATGAAAAACTGTTTTTT.

J is TRBJ2-7 and V is TRBV21-1; TRBD1 reflects the table's D call only, with no check against the DNA. TRBV21-1 is flagged as a pseudogene. CDR3 size: 16 residues. CDR3 loop: CASSNRGRGDTYEQYF. The CDR3 DNA reads as TGTGCCAGCAGCAATCGGGGCAGGGGGGATACCTACGAGCAGTACTTC.

This clone was counted only a few times. The rearrangement links TRBV14 to TRBJ1-1; 7 nucleotides match TRBD1. Germline V lookup: CDR1 SGHDN, CDR2 FVKESK. The CDR3 runs 18 residues. V gave up 0 bases and J gave up 4 bases; unmatched junction bases: 14. The CDR3 loop is CASSQERLRGRRITEAFF. The CDR3 DNA is TGTGCCAGCAGCCAAGAACGGTTGAGGGGGCGTAGGATCACTGAAGCTTTCTTT.

This clone was detected a few times. The rearrangement links TRBV28 to TRBJ2-1; TRBD2 matches 9 bases. CDR1 and CDR2 from the germline V gene are MDHEN and SYDVKM. Germline trimming cut 3 bases from V and 5 bases from J; bases unmatched to any gene: 2. The CDR3 sequence is 14 residues long. The CDR3 loop reads CASSFSSGNNEQFF. CDR3 bases: TGTGCCAGCAGTTTCTCTAGCGGGAACAATGAGCAGTTCTTC. The full variable domain, rest sourced from reference TRBV28 and TRBJ2-1, is DVKVTQSSRYLVKRTGEKVFLECVQDMDHENMFWYRQDPGLGLRLIYFSYDVKMKEKGDIPEGYSVSREKKERFSLILESASTNQTSMYLCASSFSSGNNEQFFGPGTRLTVL.

The V call is TRBV6-1, the J call TRBJ2-3, with D perhaps TRBD2 (6 bases). Germline V gene lookup returns CDR1 MNHNS and CDR2 SASEGT. The CDR3 contains 15 residues. V dropped 2 bases and J dropped 3 bases, with 12 bases sitting between them. In DNA form, the CDR3 reads TGTGCCAGCAGTGAAATTGGGGGGAGGACAGATACGCAGTATTTT. Protein product: CASSEIGGRTDTQYF.

The V and J genes are TRBV9 and TRBJ2-1; 10 positions match TRBD2. The junction had 8 bases not matched to a gene; V was cut back by 5 bases and J by 3 bases. CDR1 is SGDLS, CDR2 YYNGEE, per germline. CDR3 length: 16 residues. CDR3 coding DNA: TGTGCCAGCAGTAGAAGCGGGAGGGCCGACTACAATGAGCAGTTCTTC. Translating it yields CASSRSGRADYNEQFF.

The chain joins TRBV7-3 to TRBJ2-3, with TRBD2 matching over 8 bases. J was trimmed by 3 bases and V by 0 bases; bases with no gene match: 2. Looked up from germline, CDR1 is SGHTA and CDR2 is FQGTGA. CDR3 length: 15 amino acids. In nucleotides, the CDR3 is TGTGCCAGCAGCTTAACTAGCGGGGCTACAGATACGCAGTATTTT. Translated: CASSLTSGATDTQYF.

V usage is TRBV6-6 and J usage is TRBJ2-1, with 7 nucleotides matching TRBD2. The V and J ends lost 6 bases and 9 bases, in that order; junction bases with no gene match: 11. The CDR3 spans 14 residues. Germline CDR1 MNHNY, CDR2 SVGAGI (reference sequence). CDR3 bases: TGTGCCAGCAGGCGGGACGCGGGAGTCTTTGAGCAGTTCTTC. It is translated as CASRRDAGVFEQFF.

The rearrangement uses TRBV9 and TRBJ1-3, with D possibly matching TRBD1 (5 bases). The CDR3 loop spans 15 amino acids. CDR1 SGDLS and CDR2 YYNGEE come from the germline V gene. Trimming stripped 0 bases from V and 2 bases from J, with 9 bases between. The CDR3 region is CASSVAPTAGNTIYF. The CDR3 DNA follows: TGTGCCAGCAGCGTAGCGCCGACAGCTGGAAACACCATATATTTT.

The CDR3 DNA reads as TGTGCCAGCAGCCAAGTCTTACTAGCGGATCACAATGAGCAGTTCTTC. Its translation is CASSQVLLADHNEQFF. The chain joins TRBV14 to TRBJ2-1; 8 nucleotides align to TRBD2. Trimming at V came to 1 base and at J to 5 bases, leaving 7 bases not matched to a gene. Germline V gene lookup returns CDR1 SGHDN and CDR2 FVKESK. The CDR3 length is 16 residues.

The J gene is TRBJ2-7, the V gene TRBV5-6, with 7 bases aligning to TRBD1. Germline V CDR1 and CDR2: SGHDT, YYEEEE. This CDR3 comprises 16 residues. J lost 13 bases, V lost 0 bases, and 19 bases had no gene match. CDR3: CASSLDRGTKTSSLYF. The CDR3 DNA sequence: TGTGCCAGCAGCTTGGACAGGGGAACCAAAACGAGTTCCCTCTACTTC.

The chain combines TRBV2 with TRBJ1-1; D is unresolved. V was cut by 4 bases and J by 1 base, with 10 bases left in between. Germline-derived CDR1 and CDR2 are SNHLY and FYNNEI. The CDR3 extends over 14 amino acids. The CDR3 DNA sequence: TGTGCCAGCAGTGGTGAACTGTGGAACACTGAAGCTTTCTTT. It specifies CASSGELWNTEAFF.

The rearrangement uses TRBV19 and TRBJ2-1; 7 bases align to TRBD2. The CDR3 sequence is 14 residues long. V was pared by 4 bases and J by 3 bases, with 3 bases of the junction left unmatched. From germline, CDR1 is LNHDA and CDR2 SQIVND (reference sequence). The DNA for the CDR3 is TGTGCCAGTAGTACCCGGGACTACTACAATGAGCAGTTCTTC. This sequence encodes CASSTRDYYNEQFF.

V is TRBV5-5 and J is TRBJ1-5, with D perhaps matching TRBD1 (6 bases). The CDR3 contains 15 residues. Germline V gene sequence: CDR1 SGHKS, CDR2 YYEKEE (reference sequence). With 1 base removed from V and 2 bases from J, the gap between germline ends came to 10 bases. CDR3 in amino acids: CASSLQGLGNQPQHF. The CDR3 nucleotides read TGTGCCAGCAGCTTGCAGGGGCTCGGCAATCAGCCCCAGCATTTT.

The chain carries TRBV11-2 and TRBJ2-3; TRBD2 agrees at 9 bases. Germline V gives CDR1 SGHAT, CDR2 FQNNGV. The J segment lost 4 bases and the V segment lost 5 bases, leaving 13 bases of the junction unmatched. The CDR3 has 17 amino acids. The CDR3 region has the DNA TGTGCCAGCAGCCCCACGGGGCGGGAGGGCCTCGCAGATACGCAGTATTTT. Translated: CASSPTGREGLADTQYF.

V is TRBV11-3 and J is TRBJ2-2; the D gene is possibly TRBD2 (7 bases). This CDR3 is built from 18 residues. Germline V CDR1 and CDR2: SGHNT, YENEEA. V lost 5 bases, J lost 3 bases, and 22 bases lay in between. As DNA, the CDR3 is TGTGCCAGCAGCCCCAGAGGGGGGGGTCAACGGTACACCGGGGAGCTGTTTTTT. Translating it yields CASSPRGGGQRYTGELFF.

The CDR3 loop reads CASSVRTGRGEQYF. DNA for the CDR3: TGTGCCAGCAGCGTACGGACAGGGCGTGGCGAGCAGTACTTC. V and J are TRBV7-8 and TRBJ2-7; 8 nucleotides align to TRBD1. Germline assignment: CDR1 SGHVS and CDR2 FQNEAQ. The V gene end was trimmed by 5 bases and the J gene end by 6 bases; junction bases not matched to a gene: 9. CDR3 length: 14 residues.

The chain is built from TRBV9 and TRBJ2-1; D remains ambiguous. Deletions cut 0 bases from V and 5 bases from J, with 9 bases between. Germline V gives CDR1 SGDLS, CDR2 YYNGEE. The CDR3 runs 14 residues. For the CDR3, the DNA is TGTGCCAGCAGCGTAGGCTTTTCGGACAATGAGCAGTTCTTC. This sequence encodes CASSVGFSDNEQFF. The full variable domain, its missing parts supplied by reference TRBV9 and TRBJ2-1, is DSGVTQTPKHLITATGQRVTLRCSPRSGDLSVYWYQQSLDQGLQFLIQYYNGEERAKGNILERFSAQQFPDLHSELNLSSLELGDSALYFCASSVGFSDNEQFFGPGTRLTVL.

The chain uses TRBV2 and TRBJ2-1; tentative D call: TRBD2 (6 bases). CDR3 size: 15 residues. V lost 7 bases and J 0 bases, leaving 13 bases between the germline ends. Germline CDR1 SNHLY, CDR2 FYNNEI. CDR3 bases: TGTGCCAGCACCACGGTAGCGGACTCCTACAATGAGCAGTTCTTC. This gives the protein CASTTVADSYNEQFF. Full variable domain (outside the CDR3, taken from reference TRBV2 and TRBJ2-1): EPEVTQTPSHQVTQMGQEVILRCVPISNHLYFYWYRQILGQKVEFLVSFYNNEISEKSEIFDDQFSVERPDGSNFTLKIRSTKLEDSAMYFCASTTVADSYNEQFFGPGTRLTVL.

This clone was counted a single time. J is TRBJ1-1 and V is TRBV5-4; the D gene is possibly TRBD1 (5 bases). CDR1 and CDR2 (germline): SGHNT, YYREEE (reference sequence). The CDR3 runs 13 residues. The V and J ends lost 4 bases and 4 bases respectively, with 11 bases between them. Here the CDR3 reads CASSPQGGTEAFF. The CDR3 nucleotides read TGTGCCAGCAGCCCGCAGGGAGGCACTGAAGCTTTCTTT.

The V and J genes are TRBV30 and TRBJ1-5; possible D gene TRBD1, 5 bases. Germline V gene sequence: CDR1 GTSNPN, CDR2 SVGIG (reference sequence). V was pared by 1 base and J by 7 bases, with 11 bases between. The CDR3 contains 13 residues. CDR3 residues: CAWSADRGQPQHF. The CDR3 nucleotides are TGTGCCTGGAGTGCCGACCGGGGGCAGCCCCAGCATTTT.